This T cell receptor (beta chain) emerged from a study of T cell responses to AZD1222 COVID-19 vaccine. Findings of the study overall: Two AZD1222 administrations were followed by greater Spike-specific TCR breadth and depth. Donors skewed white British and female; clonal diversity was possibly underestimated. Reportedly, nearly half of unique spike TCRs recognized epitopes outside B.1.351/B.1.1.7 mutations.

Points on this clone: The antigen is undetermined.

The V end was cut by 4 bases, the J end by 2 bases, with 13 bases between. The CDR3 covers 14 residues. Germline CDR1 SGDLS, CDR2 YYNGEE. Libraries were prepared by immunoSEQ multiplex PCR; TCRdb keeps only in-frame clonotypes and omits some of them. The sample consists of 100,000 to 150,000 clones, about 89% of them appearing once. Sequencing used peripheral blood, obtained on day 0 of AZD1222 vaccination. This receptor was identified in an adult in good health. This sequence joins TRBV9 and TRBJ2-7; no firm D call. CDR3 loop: CASSPRAGAYEQYF. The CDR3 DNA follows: TGTGCCAGCAGCCCTCGTGCAGGAGCCTACGAGCAGTACTTC.